One and the same sample provided the 4 T cell receptor beta chains below, sequenced in a study of cytomegalovirus exposure and HLA in healthy donors. This PCR relied on a set of 60 Vbeta primers and 13 Jbeta primers. Assay used: immunoSEQ multiplex PCR; TCRdb lists only in-frame clones, some missing. The listing records under 200,000 clones. What was sequenced was PBMCs. These receptors all stem from a young woman in good health and CMV-seropositive.

The chain carries TRBV5-1 and TRBJ2-7, with 11 positions matching TRBD1. The CDR3 length is 14 residues. The V gene's germline CDR1 is SGHRS and CDR2 YFSETQ. The V segment lost 4 bases and the J segment 6 bases; nucleotides outside the gene matches: 6. The CDR3, as DNA: TGCGCCAGCAGCGCCGGACAGGGGGCGGGCGAGCAGTACTTC. This codes for CASSAGQGAGEQYF.

The CDR3 loop reads CASSPPLSEAFF. The CDR3 DNA is TGTGCCAGCTCACCACCTTTGTCAGAAGCTTTCTTT. The rearrangement joins TRBV18 to TRBJ1-1, with no clear D. Trimming shortened V by 0 bases and J by 8 bases, and 7 bases separated the two germline ends. There are 12 residues in the CDR3. The germline V gene encodes CDR1 KGHSH and CDR2 LQKENI.

The genes are TRBV5-5 and TRBJ2-1, with a tentative D call TRBD2 (6 bases). Trimming shortened V by 0 bases and J by 4 bases, and 11 bases separated the two germline ends. The CDR3 loop spans 15 amino acids. Germline V gene sequence: CDR1 SGHKS, CDR2 YYEKEE (reference sequence). The CDR3 protein is CASSLVTSPYNEQFF. The DNA for the CDR3 is TGTGCCAGCAGCTTGGTAACTAGCCCGTACAATGAGCAGTTCTTC.

The genes are TRBV6-1 and TRBJ2-5, with a possible D match to TRBD2 (7 bases). The length of the CDR3 is 16 residues. Trimming removed 0 bases from V and 5 bases from J, with 16 bases in between. Germline CDR1 MNHNS, CDR2 SASEGT. In nucleotides, the CDR3 is TGTGCCAGCAGTGAAGCCCAGGGGCAGGGAGGGGAGACCCAGTACTTC. Translated, it gives CASSEAQGQGGETQYF.